These 8 T cell receptor beta chains were sequenced from one sample in a study of CD8+ T cells in alopecia areata. RNA, once extracted, was reverse transcribed into cDNA for use as the sequencing template. Using immunoSEQ multiplex PCR, the repertoire was profiled, and TCRdb retains in-frame clones only, with some absent. Of about 180,000 clones listed, over 55% are singletons. This sample comprised CD4+ T cells sorted from blood, obtained at week 0. The receptors originated from a human donor with alopecia areata.

The chain employs TRBV29-1 and TRBJ2-1; D gene uncertain. The germline V gene has CDR1 SQVTM and CDR2 ANQGSEA. The CDR3 is made up of 12 amino acids. V lost 3 bases, J lost 4 bases, and 7 bases lay in between. The CDR3: CSVEDGYNEQFF. The CDR3 DNA sequence: TGCAGCGTTGAGGACGGTTACAATGAGCAGTTCTTC.

The J gene is TRBJ2-1, the V gene TRBV5-1, with 15 nucleotides matching TRBD2. The V gene end was trimmed by 4 bases and the J gene end by 2 bases; junction bases not matched to a gene: 7. This CDR3 has 18 residues. Germline V gene lookup returns CDR1 SGHRS and CDR2 YFSETQ. The CDR3 bases are TGCGCCAGCAGCCCCCTAGGACTAGCGGGGGGGCCCTACAATGAGCAGTTCTTC. The encoded protein is CASSPLGLAGGPYNEQFF.

This rearrangement joins TRBV4-3 to TRBJ2-7, with D hard to call. Trimming removed 0 bases from V and 6 bases from J, with 9 bases in between. Germline CDR1 is LGHNA and CDR2 is YSLEER. The CDR3 is 13 residues long. CDR3 sequence reads: CASSQDINREQYF. The CDR3, as DNA: TGCGCCAGCAGCCAAGATATTAACCGCGAGCAGTACTTC.

The chain is built from TRBV7-6 and TRBJ2-5, with D unresolved. This CDR3 comprises 12 residues. V was clipped by 5 bases and J by 0 bases, with 4 bases between them. Germline lookup yields CDR1 SGHVS and CDR2 FNYEAQ. CDR3 amino acids: CASSPHQETQYF. The CDR3 bases are TGTGCCAGCAGCCCTCACCAAGAGACCCAGTACTTC.

This clone was observed a few times. This chain joins TRBV29-1 and TRBJ2-5; 11 bases agree with TRBD1. Losses at the gene ends were 6 bases for V and 5 bases for J; bases not matched to a gene: 8. Per the germline V gene, CDR1 is SQVTM and CDR2 is ANQGSEA. The CDR3 contains 14 residues. The CDR3 coding sequence is TGCAGCGTGAAGGACAGGGGGCGCGGGGAGACCCAGTACTTC. It specifies CSVKDRGRGETQYF.

This clone was counted ten times or more. The rearrangement links TRBV10-3 to TRBJ2-2; 7 positions agree with TRBD1. The V gene end was trimmed by 6 bases and the J gene end by 7 bases; junction bases not matched to a gene: 14. CDR1 and CDR2 from the germline V gene are ENHRY and SYGVKD. The CDR3 is 16 amino acids. CDR3 in amino acids: CAISQKNRGVNGELFF. The CDR3 DNA is TGTGCCATCAGCCAAAAGAACAGGGGAGTAAACGGGGAGCTGTTTTTT.

This clone has only a few counts. The rearrangement links TRBV7-2 to TRBJ2-3, with no clear D. The V and J ends lost 3 bases and 1 base respectively, with 11 bases between them. Looked up from germline, CDR1 is SGHTA and CDR2 is FQGNSA. This CDR3 comprises 15 residues. The CDR3 protein is CASSLSGFGTDTQYF. Here the CDR3 DNA reads TGTGCCAGCAGCTTGAGTGGCTTTGGCACAGATACGCAGTATTTT.

The genes are TRBV2 and TRBJ2-1; 12 nucleotides agree with TRBD2. J lost 8 bases, V lost 7 bases, and 6 bases had no gene match. This CDR3 is built from 14 residues. Per germline, CDR1 SNHLY and CDR2 FYNNEI. This CDR3 is CASTPSGGAYEQFF. CDR3 bases: TGTGCCAGCACTCCTAGCGGGGGGGCATATGAGCAGTTCTTC.